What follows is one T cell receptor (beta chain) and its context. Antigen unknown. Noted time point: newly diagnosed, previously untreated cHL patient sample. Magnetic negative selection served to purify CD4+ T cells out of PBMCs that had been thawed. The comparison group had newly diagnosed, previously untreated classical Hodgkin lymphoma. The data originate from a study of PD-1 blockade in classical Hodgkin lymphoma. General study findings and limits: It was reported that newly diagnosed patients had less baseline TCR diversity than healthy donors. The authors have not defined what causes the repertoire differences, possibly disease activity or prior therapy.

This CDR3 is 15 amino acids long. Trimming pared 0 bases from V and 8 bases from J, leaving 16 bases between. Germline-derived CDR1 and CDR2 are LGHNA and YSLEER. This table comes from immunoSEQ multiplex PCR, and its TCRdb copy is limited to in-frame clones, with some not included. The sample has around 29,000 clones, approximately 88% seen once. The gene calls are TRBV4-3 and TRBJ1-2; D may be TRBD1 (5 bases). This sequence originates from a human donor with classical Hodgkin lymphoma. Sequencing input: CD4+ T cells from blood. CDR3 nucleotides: TGCGCCAGCAGCCAAGATAGGTGGGGAAGGGGAGGCTACACCTTC. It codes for CASSQDRWGRGGYTF.